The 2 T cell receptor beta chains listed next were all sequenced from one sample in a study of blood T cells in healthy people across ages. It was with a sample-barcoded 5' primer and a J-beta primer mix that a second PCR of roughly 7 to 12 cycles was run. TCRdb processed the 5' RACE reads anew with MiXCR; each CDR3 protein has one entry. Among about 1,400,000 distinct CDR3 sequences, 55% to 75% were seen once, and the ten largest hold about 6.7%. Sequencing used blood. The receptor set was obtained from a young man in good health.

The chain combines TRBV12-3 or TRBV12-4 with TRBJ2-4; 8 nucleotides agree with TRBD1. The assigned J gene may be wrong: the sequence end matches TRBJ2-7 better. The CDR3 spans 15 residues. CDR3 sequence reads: CASSQVGQGYNEQYF. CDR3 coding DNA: TGTGCCAGCAGTCAAGTCGGACAGGGTTACAACGAGCAGTACTTC.

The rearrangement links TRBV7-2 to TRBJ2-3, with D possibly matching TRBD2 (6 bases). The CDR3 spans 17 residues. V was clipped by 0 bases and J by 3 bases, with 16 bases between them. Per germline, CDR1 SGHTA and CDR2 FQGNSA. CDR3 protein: CASSLAPTAGLTDTQYF. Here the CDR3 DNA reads TGTGCCAGCAGCTTAGCCCCGACAGCGGGCCTTACAGATACGCAGTATTTT.